This passage covers 10 T cell receptor beta chains from one sample sequenced in a study of T cell repertoires in cytomegalovirus infection. In TCRdb, the reads were re-called with MiXCR into one record per CDR3 protein. The sample has roughly 69,000 distinct CDR3 sequences; about 30% are singletons. The antigens of these receptors remain unknown. The specimen was CD8+ T cells from cultured PBMCs, collected from culture after CMV antigen stimulation. The source is a human donor in good health (CMV status not recorded). Some clones in this sample may be carry-over from other donors' samples.

This clonotype was detected ten times or more. The gene calls are TRBV9 and TRBJ2-3, with D possibly being TRBD2 (6 bases). Germline V gene sequence: CDR1 SGDLS, CDR2 YYNGEE. V lost 1 base, J lost 4 bases, and 10 bases lay in between. The CDR3 has 14 amino acids. The CDR3 loop reads CASSVLGEADTQYF. The CDR3 nucleotides read TGTGCCAGCAGCGTATTAGGGGAGGCAGATACGCAGTATTTT.

Turning to this clonotype: This could be a read error, since a much larger clone is one nucleotide away. V usage is TRBV7-2 and J usage is TRBJ2-1; D tentatively reads TRBD1 or TRBD2 (5 bases each). Germline V CDR1 and CDR2: SGHTA, FQGNSA. CDR3 length: 15 amino acids. The CDR3 loop is CASSLVRGSYNEQCF. CDR3 nucleotide sequence: TGTGCCAGCAGCTTAGTTCGGGGCTCCTACAATGAGCAGTGCTTC.

The V and J genes are TRBV7-2 and TRBJ2-5; 8 bases fit TRBD2. The V gene end was trimmed by 1 base and the J gene end by 4 bases; junction bases not matched to a gene: 5. The CDR3 covers 15 residues. Looked up from germline, CDR1 is SGHTA and CDR2 is FQGNSA. In DNA form, the CDR3 reads TGTGCCAGCAGCTTAGTAGCGGGAACTCCAGAGACCCAGTACTTC. Amino acids: CASSLVAGTPETQYF. The full variable domain, rest sourced from reference TRBV7-2 and TRBJ2-5, is GAGVSQSPSNKVTEKGKDVELRCDPISGHTALYWYRQSLGQGLEFLIYFQGNSAPDKSGLPSDRFSAERTGGSVSTLTIQRTQQEDSAVYLCASSLVAGTPETQYFGPGTRLLVL.

This clonotype was observed a handful of times. Here the CDR3 DNA reads TGTGCCAGCAGCCAAGCTGAGCGGCAGCCCCAGCATTTT. This translates into CASSQAERQPQHF. The chain combines TRBV4-2 with TRBJ1-5; D not certain. The length of the CDR3 is 13 residues. Germline CDR1 is LGHNA and CDR2 is YNFKEQ. V was clipped by 1 base and J by 7 bases, with 8 bases between them.

The chain uses TRBV4-3 and TRBJ2-2, with 8 bases identical to TRBD2. The CDR3 totals 15 residues. Germline CDR1 is LGHNA and CDR2 is YSLEER. After removal of 2 bases from V and 6 bases from J, the junction contained 5 bases not matched to a gene. The CDR3 DNA is TGCGCCAGCAGCCAACTGACTAGCGTCTCCGGGGAGCTGTTTTTT. This gives the protein CASSQLTSVSGELFF.

The rearrangement uses TRBV10-3 and TRBJ2-3; 10 bases fit TRBD2. The V segment lost 2 bases and the J segment 4 bases; nucleotides outside the gene matches: 3. The CDR3 totals 15 residues. The germline gives CDR1 ENHRY, CDR2 SYGVKD. CDR3 sequence: CAISETSGNADTQYF. The CDR3 region has the DNA TGTGCCATCAGTGAGACTAGCGGGAACGCAGATACGCAGTATTTT.

This clonotype was counted ten times or more. This chain connects TRBV7-2 to TRBJ1-1; D possibly corresponds to TRBD1 (6 bases). The V gene lost 3 bases and the J gene lost 0 bases, with 14 bases spanning the gap. This CDR3 contains 16 residues. CDR1 is SGHTA and CDR2 is FQGNSA in the germline V gene. The CDR3 loop is CASSLPTTGLNTEAFF. CDR3 coding DNA: TGTGCCAGCAGCTTGCCAACTACAGGGTTGAACACTGAAGCTTTCTTT.

V is TRBV7-9 and J is TRBJ1-5; a possible D gene is TRBD1 (5 bases). The CDR3 consists of 15 residues. The ends were cut back, 6 bases at V and 0 bases at J, with 12 bases in the middle. Germline V gene sequence: CDR1 SEHNR, CDR2 FQNEAQ (reference sequence). For the CDR3, the DNA is TGTGCCAGCAGTCGAGGGGAGGATAGCAATCAGCCCCAGCATTTT. It codes for CASSRGEDSNQPQHF. Together with reference TRBV7-9 and TRBJ1-5, the CDR3 gives the full variable domain: DTGVSQNPRHKITKRGQNVTFRCDPISEHNRLYWYRQTLGQGPEFLTYFQNEAQLEKSRLLSDRFSAERPKGSFSTLEIQRTEQGDSAMYLCASSRGEDSNQPQHFGDGTRLSIL.

The chain carries TRBV19 and TRBJ1-2; 11 bases are a match to TRBD1. Germline-derived CDR1 and CDR2 are LNHDA and SQIVND (reference sequence). The junction had 10 bases not matched to a gene; V was cut back by 6 bases and J by 4 bases. The CDR3 totals 16 residues. The CDR3 DNA reads as TGTGCCAGTAGGGACAGGGGGCTCTCCGTACGCTATGGCTACACCTTC. It codes for CASRDRGLSVRYGYTF.

Within the sample, this clonotype is large. The rearrangement uses TRBV28 and TRBJ2-1; 9 nucleotides agree with TRBD1. The CDR3 loop spans 16 amino acids. Germline CDR1 MDHEN, CDR2 SYDVKM. With V trimmed by 5 bases and J by 5 bases, 10 bases remained unmatched. The CDR3 nucleotides are TGTGCCAGCAGTCCTTTGGACAGGGGAGTGGACAATGAGCAGTTCTTC. Its protein product is CASSPLDRGVDNEQFF.